Listed below are T cell receptor beta chains from one sample, sequenced in a study of blood T cell repertoires in COVID-19. Data came from immunoSEQ multiplex PCR; TCRdb stores just in-frame clones and leaves some out. The sample has around 100,000 clones, more than 90% seen once. The sequenced sample was peripheral blood. The receptors shown here come from a man in his 70s with acute or convalescent COVID-19. Both conserved end residues are part of each CDR3. Each record gives: D gene, V gene, clone size, J gene, CDR3 DNA, CDR3 protein. D genes are given only for firm matches. The size entry is marked missing in some rows and otherwise reads once, few, many or a size class.

d_gene: TRBD1; v_gene: TRBV5-1; abundance: NA; j_gene: TRBJ2-7; CDR3nt: TGCGCCAGCAGCTTGTTCCCAGGGGGCGCGTACGAGCAGTACTTC; CDR3aa: CASSLFPGGAYEQYF
d_gene: NA; v_gene: TRBV6-5; abundance: NA; j_gene: TRBJ2-3; CDR3nt: TGTGCCAGCAGTTACACTTCTAGTGGTGCAGATACGCAGTATTTT; CDR3aa: CASSYTSSGADTQYF
d_gene: TRBD1; v_gene: TRBV6-5; abundance: NA; j_gene: TRBJ1-2; CDR3nt: TGTGCCAGCAGCTCCAGACAGGGGGACTATGGCTACACCTTC; CDR3aa: CASSSRQGDYGYTF
d_gene: NA; v_gene: TRBV30; abundance: NA; j_gene: TRBJ1-2; CDR3nt: TGTGCCTGGAGTGTATTCATGTCAGGGGATCATGGCTACACCTTC; CDR3aa: CAWSVFMSGDHGYTF
d_gene: NA; v_gene: TRBV4-3; abundance: NA; j_gene: TRBJ1-3; CDR3nt: TGCGCCAGCAGCCAAGAACATGGAAACACCATATATTTT; CDR3aa: CASSQEHGNTIYF
d_gene: TRBD2; v_gene: TRBV18; abundance: NA; j_gene: TRBJ2-2; CDR3nt: TGTGCCAGCTCAACTAGCGGTAACACCGGGGAGCTGTTTTTT; CDR3aa: CASSTSGNTGELFF
d_gene: NA; v_gene: TRBV21-1; abundance: NA; j_gene: TRBJ1-5; CDR3nt: TGTGCCAGCAGCTCCCGGACAGGGTGGCATCAGCCCCAGCATTTT; CDR3aa: CASSSRTGWHQPQHF
d_gene: NA; v_gene: TRBV6-5; abundance: NA; j_gene: TRBJ2-1; CDR3nt: TGTGCCAGCAGCCCCGACAGGACCCCCTACAATGAGCAGTTCTTC; CDR3aa: CASSPDRTPYNEQFF
d_gene: TRBD2; v_gene: TRBV10-1; abundance: NA; j_gene: TRBJ2-5; CDR3nt: TGCGCCAGCTCCAACGGGAGGTCACCCTGGGAGACCCAGTACTTC; CDR3aa: CASSNGRSPWETQYF
d_gene: TRBD2; v_gene: TRBV2; abundance: NA; j_gene: TRBJ2-2; CDR3nt: TGTGCCAGCAGGGCTAGCGGGGGGTGGACCGGGGAGCTGTTTTTT; CDR3aa: CASRASGGWTGELFF
d_gene: TRBD1; v_gene: TRBV6-5; abundance: NA; j_gene: TRBJ1-1; CDR3nt: TGTGCCAGCAGTTCGGACAGGGAGACTGAAGCTTTCTTT; CDR3aa: CASSSDRETEAFF
d_gene: NA; v_gene: TRBV3-1/TRBV3-2; abundance: NA; j_gene: TRBJ1-5; CDR3nt: TGTGCCAGCAGCCATCTAGGGGATCAGCCCCAGCATTTT; CDR3aa: CASSHLGDQPQHF
d_gene: NA; v_gene: TRBV18; abundance: NA; j_gene: TRBJ1-6; CDR3nt: TGTGCCAGCTCACCGTCCCCTAATAATTCACCCCTCCACTTT; CDR3aa: CASSPSPNNSPLHF
d_gene: NA; v_gene: TRBV7-2; abundance: NA; j_gene: TRBJ1-6; CDR3nt: TGTGCCAGCAGCTTACGGTCCCCGGTGGATTCACCCCTCCACTTT; CDR3aa: CASSLRSPVDSPLHF
d_gene: NA; v_gene: TRBV27; abundance: once; j_gene: TRBJ2-3; CDR3nt: TGTGCCAGCAGTTTTCTGGCGGAGCTCACAGATACGCAGTATTTT; CDR3aa: CASSFLAELTDTQYF
d_gene: TRBD2; v_gene: TRBV24-1; abundance: NA; j_gene: TRBJ2-1; CDR3nt: TGTGCCACCAGTGCAAGCGGGGGGCGACACAACTCCTACAATGAGCAGTTCTTC; CDR3aa: CATSASGGRHNSYNEQFF
d_gene: TRBD2; v_gene: TRBV6-5; abundance: NA; j_gene: TRBJ2-1; CDR3nt: TGTGCCAGCAGTTACACTTACGGGAGGGCCTACAATGAGCAGTTCTTC; CDR3aa: CASSYTYGRAYNEQFF
d_gene: TRBD2; v_gene: TRBV19; abundance: NA; j_gene: TRBJ2-7; CDR3nt: TGTGCCAGTAGTATAGGCGGGCTAGCGGGGGACTACGAGCAGTACTTC; CDR3aa: CASSIGGLAGDYEQYF
d_gene: NA; v_gene: TRBV19; abundance: NA; j_gene: TRBJ1-6; CDR3nt: TGTGCCAGTAGTTCACAGGGAGGGGCACCCCTCCACTTT; CDR3aa: CASSSQGGAPLHF
d_gene: NA; v_gene: TRBV21-1; abundance: NA; j_gene: TRBJ2-3; CDR3nt: NA; CDR3aa: CASSKVGRGTDTQYF
d_gene: NA; v_gene: TRBV3-1/TRBV3-2; abundance: NA; j_gene: TRBJ1-2; CDR3nt: TGTGCCAGCAGCCAAAACAGGGCTGAGGGCTACACCTTC; CDR3aa: CASSQNRAEGYTF
d_gene: NA; v_gene: TRBV5-1; abundance: NA; j_gene: TRBJ1-5; CDR3nt: TGCGCCAGCAGCTTGGTCCCAGGTCAGACTCAGCCCCAGCATTTT; CDR3aa: CASSLVPGQTQPQHF
d_gene: TRBD1; v_gene: TRBV6-2/TRBV6-3; abundance: NA; j_gene: TRBJ2-1; CDR3nt: TGTGCCAGCAGTCCAGGGACAGGGTGGTATGAGCAGTTCTTC; CDR3aa: CASSPGTGWYEQFF
d_gene: TRBD2; v_gene: TRBV5-6; abundance: NA; j_gene: TRBJ2-3; CDR3nt: TGTGCCAGCAGCTTGGTGGCGGGGGGCACAGATACGCAGTATTTT; CDR3aa: CASSLVAGGTDTQYF
d_gene: TRBD1; v_gene: TRBV5-4; abundance: NA; j_gene: TRBJ2-7; CDR3nt: TGTGCCAGCAGCTTCTGGGACAGGGACGAAGAGCAGTACTTC; CDR3aa: CASSFWDRDEEQYF
d_gene: NA; v_gene: TRBV11-3; abundance: NA; j_gene: TRBJ1-1; CDR3nt: TGTGCCAGCAGCTTAGTTGGACAGAAGACTGAAGCTTTCTTT; CDR3aa: CASSLVGQKTEAFF
d_gene: NA; v_gene: TRBV5-1; abundance: NA; j_gene: TRBJ2-3; CDR3nt: TGCGCCAGCACCAACCCTCAAGGGGGGGGCCCAGATACGCAGTATTTT; CDR3aa: CASTNPQGGGPDTQYF
d_gene: NA; v_gene: TRBV30; abundance: NA; j_gene: TRBJ1-6; CDR3nt: TGTGCCTGGGGCTCCGCCCCGCGTTCACCCCTCCACTTT; CDR3aa: CAWGSAPRSPLHF
d_gene: TRBD2; v_gene: TRBV5-1; abundance: NA; j_gene: TRBJ2-1; CDR3nt: TGCGCCAGCACTTTAGCGGGAGGGTCTGGCACCTACAATGAGCAGTTCTTC; CDR3aa: CASTLAGGSGTYNEQFF
d_gene: NA; v_gene: TRBV14; abundance: NA; j_gene: TRBJ1-4; CDR3nt: TGTGCCAGCCAAAAACAGGGATATGAAAAACTGTTTTTT; CDR3aa: CASQKQGYEKLFF
d_gene: NA; v_gene: TRBV24-1; abundance: NA; j_gene: TRBJ2-3; CDR3nt: TGTGCCACCAGTGATGGCACCCAGGACTGGGAAATGGATACGCAGTATTTT; CDR3aa: CATSDGTQDWEMDTQYF
d_gene: TRBD1; v_gene: TRBV6-5; abundance: NA; j_gene: TRBJ1-2; CDR3nt: TGTGCCAGCAGTTTTGGGACAGGGATATGGTATGGCTACACCTTC; CDR3aa: CASSFGTGIWYGYTF
d_gene: NA; v_gene: TRBV28; abundance: NA; j_gene: TRBJ1-2; CDR3nt: TGTGCCAGCAGTGGGCCCAGGAGAGGGTATGGCTACACCTTC; CDR3aa: CASSGPRRGYGYTF
d_gene: NA; v_gene: TRBV19; abundance: NA; j_gene: TRBJ2-3; CDR3nt: TGTGCCAGTGCCCGGCGGGTCGCTAGCACAGATACGCAGTATTTT; CDR3aa: CASARRVASTDTQYF
d_gene: NA; v_gene: TRBV28; abundance: once; j_gene: TRBJ2-7; CDR3nt: TGTGCCAGCAGCCCCGGGTCCGCGCCATTAGCCTACTACGAGCAGTACTTC; CDR3aa: CASSPGSAPLAYYEQYF
d_gene: TRBD2; v_gene: TRBV4-1; abundance: NA; j_gene: TRBJ2-1; CDR3nt: TGCGCCAGCAGCCTAGCCGGGACTAAGGCCTACAATGAGCAGTTCTTC; CDR3aa: CASSLAGTKAYNEQFF
d_gene: NA; v_gene: TRBV4-3; abundance: NA; j_gene: TRBJ1-2; CDR3nt: TGCGCCAGCAGCCAAGATTCGGGGGGCCGGGCTGGCTACACCTTC; CDR3aa: CASSQDSGGRAGYTF
d_gene: NA; v_gene: TRBV5-4; abundance: NA; j_gene: TRBJ1-1; CDR3nt: TGTGCCAGCGCTGTCCGGGACAAAATGAACACTGAAGCTTTCTTT; CDR3aa: CASAVRDKMNTEAFF
d_gene: NA; v_gene: TRBV6-5; abundance: NA; j_gene: TRBJ2-3; CDR3nt: TGTGCCAGCACCCGGCGTGCGGGTATCACAGATACGCAGTATTTT; CDR3aa: CASTRRAGITDTQYF
d_gene: NA; v_gene: TRBV20-1; abundance: NA; j_gene: TRBJ2-7; CDR3nt: TGCAGTGCTAGTGGTGGGGGGAGCGATTCATACGAGCAGTACTTC; CDR3aa: CSASGGGSDSYEQYF
d_gene: TRBD2; v_gene: TRBV7-9; abundance: NA; j_gene: TRBJ2-1; CDR3nt: TGTGCCAGCAGCTCCCGGACTAGCGGGGTTTCCTACAATGAGCAGTTCTTC; CDR3aa: CASSSRTSGVSYNEQFF
d_gene: NA; v_gene: TRBV18; abundance: NA; j_gene: TRBJ2-1; CDR3nt: TGTGCCAGCTCACCAAGGGGGTTGGGCAATGAGCAGTTCTTC; CDR3aa: CASSPRGLGNEQFF
d_gene: NA; v_gene: TRBV7-9; abundance: NA; j_gene: TRBJ1-1; CDR3nt: TGTGCCAGCAGCTTCAGGGTAGCCAACGCTGAAGCTTTCTTT; CDR3aa: CASSFRVANAEAFF
d_gene: NA; v_gene: TRBV12-3/TRBV12-4; abundance: once; j_gene: TRBJ1-1; CDR3nt: TGTGCCAGCAGTCCTCTATTCGGGGGTGAAGCTTTCTTT; CDR3aa: CASSPLFGGEAFF
d_gene: NA; v_gene: TRBV5-6; abundance: NA; j_gene: TRBJ2-7; CDR3nt: TGTGCCAGCAGCTGGGGGCCTCGTGAGCAGTACTTC; CDR3aa: CASSWGPREQYF
d_gene: NA; v_gene: TRBV24-1; abundance: NA; j_gene: TRBJ2-3; CDR3nt: TGTGCCACCAGTGAAGGAGGCAAAGATACGCAGTATTTT; CDR3aa: CATSEGGKDTQYF
d_gene: TRBD2; v_gene: TRBV7-2; abundance: few; j_gene: TRBJ2-7; CDR3nt: TGTGCCAGCAGCACCCGGAGGGAGGGCGAGCAGTACTTC; CDR3aa: CASSTRREGEQYF
d_gene: TRBD1; v_gene: TRBV6-5; abundance: NA; j_gene: TRBJ1-1; CDR3nt: TGTGCCAGCAGTCGCCGGACAGGGGTGAACACTGAAGCTTTCTTT; CDR3aa: CASSRRTGVNTEAFF
d_gene: TRBD1; v_gene: TRBV3-1/TRBV3-2; abundance: once; j_gene: TRBJ1-3; CDR3nt: TGTGCCAGCAGCCAGATACAGGGGTTAGGAAACACCATATATTTT; CDR3aa: CASSQIQGLGNTIYF
d_gene: TRBD2; v_gene: TRBV5-6; abundance: NA; j_gene: TRBJ2-7; CDR3nt: TGTGCCAGCAGGTTTTGGGGGGGGTCCGAGCAGTACTTC; CDR3aa: CASRFWGGSEQYF
d_gene: TRBD1; v_gene: TRBV4-2; abundance: once; j_gene: TRBJ1-2; CDR3nt: TGTGCCAGCAGCCCAGGCCGGGGGACAGGGGGGGGAGGCTACACCTTC; CDR3aa: CASSPGRGTGGGGYTF
d_gene: NA; v_gene: TRBV6-5; abundance: NA; j_gene: TRBJ2-2; CDR3nt: TGTGCCAGCAGTTACCGCGCGGGACGCACCGGGGAGCTGTTTTTT; CDR3aa: CASSYRAGRTGELFF
d_gene: NA; v_gene: TRBV10-3; abundance: NA; j_gene: TRBJ1-5; CDR3nt: TGTGCCATCAGTGAAGGCCTAGGCAATCAGCCCCAGCATTTT; CDR3aa: CAISEGLGNQPQHF
d_gene: TRBD1; v_gene: TRBV5-5; abundance: NA; j_gene: TRBJ1-5; CDR3nt: TGTGCCAGCAGCAACCAGGGGGCTGGCAATCAGCCCCAGCATTTT; CDR3aa: CASSNQGAGNQPQHF
d_gene: TRBD2; v_gene: TRBV7-3; abundance: NA; j_gene: TRBJ2-7; CDR3nt: TGTGCCAGCAGCCGATCTAGCGGGAGCTCCTACGAGCAGTACTTC; CDR3aa: CASSRSSGSSYEQYF
d_gene: NA; v_gene: TRBV4-3; abundance: NA; j_gene: TRBJ2-1; CDR3nt: TGCGCCAGCAGCCAAGATCACGGCCTAGAAAACAATGAGCAGTTCTTC; CDR3aa: CASSQDHGLENNEQFF
d_gene: NA; v_gene: TRBV6-6; abundance: NA; j_gene: TRBJ2-5; CDR3nt: TGTGCCAGCAGTCCCTTTATGCGTGAGACCCAGTACTTC; CDR3aa: CASSPFMRETQYF
d_gene: TRBD2; v_gene: TRBV18; abundance: NA; j_gene: TRBJ2-7; CDR3nt: TGTGCCAGCTCACCACTGCCGGGACTAGCGGGGGACTACGAGCAGTACTTC; CDR3aa: CASSPLPGLAGDYEQYF
d_gene: NA; v_gene: TRBV5-1; abundance: NA; j_gene: TRBJ2-5; CDR3nt: TGCGCCACCTCCCAGGGGCCTAGCCAAGAGACCCAGTACTTC; CDR3aa: CATSQGPSQETQYF
d_gene: NA; v_gene: TRBV5-1; abundance: NA; j_gene: TRBJ1-1; CDR3nt: TGCGCCAGCAGTCTGGCCACGGGGAGTAACACTGAAGCTTTCTTT; CDR3aa: CASSLATGSNTEAFF